A selection of T cell receptor beta chains follows, all from one sample in a study of shared clonotypes between healthy human individuals. Sequencing used immunoSEQ multiplex PCR; TCRdb keeps in-frame clones, though not all of them. The sample shows almost 750,000 clones, 55% to 75% of them seen only once. Sequenced: memory CD4+ T cells sorted from blood. Every receptor here comes from a woman aged 30 to 39 in good health. Both conserved end residues are part of each CDR3. Each record gives: clone size, V gene, D gene, J gene, CDR3 DNA, CDR3 protein. D genes are given only for firm matches. Size values are once, few and many counts, or a class for expanded clones, and some rows have none.

once	TRBV15	TRBD2	TRBJ2-1	TGTGCCACCAGCAGAGATGCTCGGCGGGAGGGGGCCTACAATGAGCAGTTCTTC	CATSRDARREGAYNEQFF
-	TRBV5-1	TRBD1	TRBJ2-3	TGCGCCAGCAGCTCGGCAAAAACGGGACAGCCTTACCCCACAGATACGCAGTATTTT	CASSSAKTGQPYPTDTQYF
-	TRBV5-6	TRBD1	TRBJ2-1	TGTGCCAGCAGCTTGTCGGTTTGGGGGACAGGGGTGGGGTTCTTC	CASSLSVWGTGVGFF
-	TRBV18	-	TRBJ1-3	TGTGCCAGCTCACCGCGCGGGTCGGGGCCTAGCTCTGGAAACACCATATATTTT	CASSPRGSGPSSGNTIYF
few	TRBV5-6	-	TRBJ1-6	TGTGCCAGCGGTGCCGGGACGCTAAATTCACCCCTCCACTTT	CASGAGTLNSPLHF
-	TRBV2	-	TRBJ1-4	TGTGCCAGCAGTGGTTTAGCAGGGGAAAAACTGTTTTTT	CASSGLAGEKLFF
once	TRBV5-4	TRBD2	TRBJ2-1	TGTGCCAGCAGCTTGTTCGGGAGGGCTAAGGACAATGAGCAGTTCTTC	CASSLFGRAKDNEQFF
-	TRBV7-9	TRBD1	TRBJ2-3	TGTGCCAGCAGCTTAGGGCCCCCAACAGGGGCAGATACGCAGTATTTT	CASSLGPPTGADTQYF
few	TRBV7-9	-	TRBJ1-1	TGTGCCAGCACCCCGGGGGGGACTGAAGCTTTCTTT	CASTPGGTEAFF
-	TRBV6-5	TRBD1	TRBJ1-2	TGTGCCAGCAGTTACGCCCGGGACAGCAACTATGGCTACACCTTC	CASSYARDSNYGYTF
-	TRBV28	-	TRBJ2-2	TGTGCCAGCAGCCCCAAGGGGTCAGGGGTTGCCGGGGAGCTGTTTTTT	CASSPKGSGVAGELFF
-	TRBV9	TRBD1	TRBJ2-7	TGTGCCAGCAGTCCCGGGACAGGATACTACGAGCAGTACTTC	CASSPGTGYYEQYF
many	TRBV28	TRBD2	TRBJ2-7	TGTGCCAGCAGAACTGGGGTAGCGGGAGGGACCTACGAGCAGTACTTC	CASRTGVAGGTYEQYF
-	TRBV30	-	TRBJ1-2	TGTGCCTGGAGTGTAGGAGGGCTTGGCTACACCTTC	CAWSVGGLGYTF
-	TRBV7-9	-	TRBJ2-3	TGTGCCATTCCACTGGGATCAGATACGCAGTATTTT	CAIPLGSDTQYF
-	TRBV29-1	TRBD2	TRBJ2-3	TGCAGCGTTGTGGGTGGGAGGGCCATGGGAGATACGCAGTATTTT	CSVVGGRAMGDTQYF
-	TRBV5-1	-	TRBJ2-2	TGCGCCAGCAGCTTGGGATTGGTGTCTTCCACCGGGGAGCTGTTTTTT	CASSLGLVSSTGELFF
-	TRBV7-9	-	TRBJ2-3	TGTGCCAGCAGCTTACTCCTCACAGATACGCAGTATTTT	CASSLLLTDTQYF
many	TRBV7-2	TRBD2	TRBJ2-7	TGTGCCAGCAGCTTGGGGTCTAGCGGAGCCTACGAGCAGTACTTC	CASSLGSSGAYEQYF
-	TRBV6-5	-	TRBJ1-2	TGTGCCAGCAAGGCGTTAGAGGTGAACTATGGCTACACCTTC	CASKALEVNYGYTF
-	TRBV6-5	-	TRBJ2-1	TGTGCCAGCACCGGAGGGACCCCTCATGAGCAGTTCTTC	CASTGGTPHEQFF
-	TRBV7-9	TRBD1	TRBJ2-5	TGTGCCAGCAGCTTGGACAGGGGGCATGAGACCCAGTACTTC	CASSLDRGHETQYF
-	TRBV10-3	-	TRBJ2-2	TGTGCCGCACAGGGGGGGTACACCGGGGAGCTGTTTTTT	CAAQGGYTGELFF
-	TRBV7-2	TRBD1	TRBJ2-7	TGTGCCAGCAGCAGACAGAGACAGGGACCCTACGAGCAGTACTTC	CASSRQRQGPYEQYF
-	TRBV4-1	-	TRBJ1-5	TGCGCCAGCAGCCAGCCCGGCAATCAGCCCCAGCATTTT	CASSQPGNQPQHF
-	TRBV7-3	TRBD1	TRBJ1-2	TGTGCCAGCAGCTGCCCCGGGGACAGGGGCCCAGCTAACTATGGCTACACCTTC	CASSCPGDRGPANYGYTF
-	TRBV5-1	-	TRBJ2-7	TGCGCCAGCAGCTTGGCCTTTCTAAGCTCCTACGAGCAGTACTTC	CASSLAFLSSYEQYF
-	TRBV4-2	TRBD1	TRBJ2-3	TGTGCCAGCAGCTTGGCCATGACAGGGAAACTCACAGATACGCAGTATTTT	CASSLAMTGKLTDTQYF
-	TRBV9	-	TRBJ2-2	TGTGCCAGCAGCGTAGGGAGCGGAGACACCGGGGAGCTGTTTTTT	CASSVGSGDTGELFF
-	TRBV27	-	TRBJ2-7	TGTGCCAGCGGACGGACAGAATACTTCGAGCAGTACTTC	CASGRTEYFEQYF
-	TRBV12-5	-	TRBJ1-2	TGTGCTAGTGGTACCGACAGGTTCCATGGCTACACCTTC	CASGTDRFHGYTF
-	TRBV25-1	-	TRBJ1-1	TGTGCCAGCAGTGAGGGGGATGTGTACGCGAACACTGAAGCTTTCTTT	CASSEGDVYANTEAFF
-	TRBV28	-	TRBJ1-4	TGTGCCAGCAGTATATCGCCCGGGACGGATAATGAAAAACTGTTTTTT	CASSISPGTDNEKLFF
-	TRBV29-1	TRBD2	TRBJ2-3	TGCAGCGTTCTGTATGGCGGGAGTGCTGATACGCAGTATTTT	CSVLYGGSADTQYF
-	TRBV5-1	-	TRBJ2-1	TGCGCCAGCAGCTTGGAGGTGTACAATGAGCAGTTCTTC	CASSLEVYNEQFF
few	TRBV6-1	-	TRBJ1-1	TGTGCCAGCAGTGTGGACCCGAACACTGAAGCTTTCTTT	CASSVDPNTEAFF
few	TRBV7-3	-	TRBJ2-2	TGTGCCAGCAGCTTAGCGGGAAAGGGGGAGCTGTTTTTT	CASSLAGKGELFF
-	TRBV4-2	-	TRBJ2-3	TGTGCCAGCAGCCGAAGCCTCACAGATACGCAGTATTTT	CASSRSLTDTQYF
-	TRBV18	-	TRBJ2-1	TGTGCCAGCTCAGCGAGCTCCTACAATGAGCAGTTCTTC	CASSASSYNEQFF
-	TRBV9	-	TRBJ1-4	TGTGCCAGCAGCGTAGGGGTAGCAACTAATGAAAAACTGTTTTTT	CASSVGVATNEKLFF
-	TRBV5-1	TRBD2	TRBJ2-7	TGCGCCAGCAGCCCCGCCACTAGCGGGGAGCGTTGGTACTTC	CASSPATSGERWYF
-	TRBV7-7	-	TRBJ2-2	TGTGCCAGCAGCTGGAGTCAGGGAACCGGGGAGCTGTTTTTT	CASSWSQGTGELFF
-	TRBV5-6	TRBD1	TRBJ1-2	TGTGCCAGCAGCCATTGGACAGGGGGCGGCTACACCTTC	CASSHWTGGGYTF
few	TRBV19	TRBD1	TRBJ2-2	TGTGCCAGTAGTAGGGGGACAGGGCCGACCGGGGAGCTGTTTTTT	CASSRGTGPTGELFF
-	TRBV9	-	TRBJ1-2	TGTGCCAGCAGCGTATTAGGGGTTCATAGTGGCTACACCTTC	CASSVLGVHSGYTF
-	TRBV28	-	TRBJ2-7	TGTGCCAGCAGTTACGCCGGAGGAAGGGCGTCCTACGAGCAGTACTTC	CASSYAGGRASYEQYF
-	TRBV7-2	TRBD2	TRBJ2-5	TGTGCCAGCAGCTTAGAGGGAGGGGAGACCCAGTACTTC	CASSLEGGETQYF
-	TRBV7-2	TRBD2	TRBJ2-7	TGTGCCAGCAGCTTACTCGCGCTAGCGGGAAACTACGAGCAGTACTTC	CASSLLALAGNYEQYF
many	TRBV5-1	TRBD2	TRBJ2-7	TGCGCCAGCAGCGCCGGGACTAGCGGAACCGAGCAGTACTTC	CASSAGTSGTEQYF
once	TRBV7-8	-	TRBJ2-7	TGTGCCAGCAGCTTAGAGCGACTAACCTACGAGCAGTACTTC	CASSLERLTYEQYF
-	TRBV19	-	TRBJ2-2	TGTGCCAGTAGTATTTTTCCAGGTAGTGCCGGGGAGCTGTTTTTT	CASSIFPGSAGELFF
-	TRBV7-2	-	TRBJ1-1	TGTGCCAGCAGCTTAAACACCAACACTGAAGCTTTCTTT	CASSLNTNTEAFF
-	TRBV6-1	-	TRBJ2-7	TGTGCCACCTTCATATTCCCCTACGAGCAGTACTTC	CATFIFPYEQYF
few	TRBV18	-	TRBJ2-7	TGTGCCAGCTCACCAAGCCAGTACGAGCAGTACTTC	CASSPSQYEQYF
-	TRBV30	TRBD2	TRBJ2-5	TGTGCTGGGGCTCTGGCGGGAGCGGAGACCCAGTACTTC	CAGALAGAETQYF
-	TRBV29-1	TRBD1	TRBJ1-2	TGCAGCGCCAGACAGGGGGCTGATGGCTACACCTTC	CSARQGADGYTF
-	TRBV27	-	TRBJ2-7	TGTGCCAGCTTTCATAGCTCCTACGAGCAGTACTTC	CASFHSSYEQYF